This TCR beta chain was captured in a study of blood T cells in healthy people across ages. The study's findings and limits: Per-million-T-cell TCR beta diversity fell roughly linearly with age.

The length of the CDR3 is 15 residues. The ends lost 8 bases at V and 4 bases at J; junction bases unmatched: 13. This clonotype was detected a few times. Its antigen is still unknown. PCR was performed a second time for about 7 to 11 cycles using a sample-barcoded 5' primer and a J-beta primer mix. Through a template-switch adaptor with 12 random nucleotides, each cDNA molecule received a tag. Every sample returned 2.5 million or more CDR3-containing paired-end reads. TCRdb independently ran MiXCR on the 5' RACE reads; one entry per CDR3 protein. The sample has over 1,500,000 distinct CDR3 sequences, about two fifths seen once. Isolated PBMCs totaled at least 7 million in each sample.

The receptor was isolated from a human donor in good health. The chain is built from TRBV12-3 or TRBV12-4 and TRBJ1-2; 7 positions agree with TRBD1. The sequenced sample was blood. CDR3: CASGIRQGLGYGYTF. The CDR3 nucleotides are TGTGCCAGCGGAATTAGACAGGGTCTCGGCTATGGCTACACCTTC.